Presented here are 5 T cell receptor beta chains from one specimen sequenced in a study of CDR3 diversity in severe acne. Each CDR3 protein gets one entry after TCRdb re-called the PCR reads with MiXCR. This sample carries approximately 90,000 distinct CDR3 sequences, over 45% of them seen once, and the ten largest clones take 10%. The sample consisted of blood. These receptors were obtained from a male donor in good health, serving as a control.

The chain is built from TRBV7-2 and TRBJ1-5; D uncertain. Trimming removed 1 base at V and 7 bases at J, with 5 bases between. The germline CDR1 and CDR2 sequences are SGHTA and FQGNSA. This CDR3 is 12 amino acids long. The CDR3, as DNA: TGTGCCAGCAGCTTAGACGCACAGCCCCAGCATTTT. Encoded protein: CASSLDAQPQHF.

This clonotype was seen a few times. Its ends do not fully match the called genes, so a read error is possible. The V gene is TRBV7-7, the J gene TRBJ2-2, with 7 bases that match TRBD2. CDR3 length: 14 residues. Germline CDR1 and CDR2: SSHAT and FNYEAQ (reference sequence). The CDR3 reads CASSPRERDGELFF. The CDR3 region has the DNA TGTGCTAGCAGCCCGCGGGAGAGGGACGGGGAGCTGTTTTTT.

In its sample, this clonotype was seen many times. The J gene is TRBJ2-3, the V gene TRBV4-2; D is unclear. The germline CDR1 and CDR2 sequences are LGHNA and YNFKEQ. V shed 1 base and J shed 1 base, with 6 bases lying between them. The CDR3 has 14 amino acids. DNA of the CDR3: TGTGCCAGCAGCCAAGTGAGCCGCACAGATACGCAGTATTTT. It encodes CASSQVSRTDTQYF.

Regarding this clonotype: The junction does not match germline at one end; this may be a read error. The rearrangement links TRBV28 to TRBJ2-5; unclear D gene. From germline, CDR1 is MDHEN and CDR2 SYDVKM. The CDR3 is made up of 13 amino acids. The CDR3 protein is CASSLSDGRTRYF. The DNA for the CDR3 is TGTGCCAGCAGTTTATCGGACGGCCGGACCCGGTACTTC.

With respect to this clonotype: The DNA is omitted, as the CDR3 cannot be located on it reliably, and the CDR3 follows TCRdb's listing. This chain links TRBV5-1 with TRBJ1-3. A total of 22 residues make up the CDR3, ends included. Germline-derived CDR1 and CDR2 are SGHRS and YFSETQ. The CDR3 sequence is CASSISGRRTYEQYFGPGTVYF.